This T cell receptor beta chain emerged from a study of blood T cell repertoires in COVID-19. V was pared by 6 bases and J by 3 bases, with 6 bases of the junction left unmatched. The germline V gene has CDR1 SGDLS and CDR2 YYNGEE. This CDR3 has 15 amino acids. The protocol was immunoSEQ multiplex PCR, while the TCRdb copy is restricted to in-frame clones and leaves out a portion. The data show tens of thousands of clones, more than 70% seen once. The chain employs TRBV9 and TRBJ2-3, with 11 bases aligning to TRBD1. The source of this sequence is a man aged 65 to 85 with COVID-19, enrolled during active disease. Sequenced material: peripheral blood. CDR3 region: CASTPGQGGTDTQYF. The CDR3 DNA reads TGTGCCAGCACCCCGGGACAGGGGGGAACAGATACGCAGTATTTT.